This T cell receptor (beta chain) came from a study of T cell repertoires in cytomegalovirus infection. TCRdb redid the calling of the reads with MiXCR, one entry per CDR3 protein. The table lists 110,000 to 150,000 distinct CDR3 sequences, 32% of them singletons. This clonotype was seen a handful of times. Its cognate antigen is unknown. This CDR3 contains 19 residues. Germline V gene data show CDR1 as MGHRA and CDR2 as YSYEKL. The V gene end was trimmed by 3 bases and the J gene end by 1 base; junction bases not matched to a gene: 10. The chain recombines TRBV4-1 with TRBJ2-3, with TRBD2 matching 13 bases. The sequencing used CD8+ T cells from cultured PBMCs, collected from culture after CMV antigen stimulation. The sequence was obtained from a human donor in good health (CMV status not recorded). Some clones in this sample may be carry-over from other donors' samples. The CDR3 DNA follows: TGCGCCAGCAGCCACTTCCCCCCACTAGCGGGGGGGGGCACAGATACGCAGTATTTT. Residues: CASSHFPPLAGGGTDTQYF.